A selection of T cell receptor beta chains follows, all from one sample in a study of human T cells and chemical hapten exposure. TCRdb redid the calling of the RACE reads with MiXCR, one entry per CDR3 protein. In the table there are 150,000 to 200,000 distinct CDR3 sequences, approximately 14% of which are singletons. Sequenced material: whole blood, taken in connection with sensitization to the hapten diphenylcyclopropenone (DPC). These TCRs come from a woman aged 25 to 39 with alopecia areata. Some clones in this sample may be carry-over from other donors' samples. Each CDR3 is given with its conserved first and last residue. The order of the fields is V gene, J gene, D gene, clone size, CDR3 DNA, CDR3 protein. A D gene is named only where the DNA matches it firmly. Size is stated for part of the rows, as once, few or many counts, or as a class when the clone is expanded.

TRBV29-1	TRBJ1-2	-	many	TGCAGTGCCCACCTACAGGGCACCGACTATGGCTACACCTTC	CSAHLQGTDYGYTF
TRBV24-1	TRBJ2-7	TRBD2	-	TGTGCCACCAGTGATTTGGGGGAGGGCGAGCAGTACTTC	CATSDLGEGEQYF
TRBV20-1	TRBJ2-3	TRBD2	-	TGCAGTGCTAGAGATCCAGGGACTAGCGGGGGGTCGGAGACGCAGTATTTT	CSARDPGTSGGSETQYF
TRBV6-2/TRBV6-3	TRBJ2-7	-	-	TGTGCCAGCAGTTCCCTAACAGGGCCCGGCGAGCAGTACTTC	CASSSLTGPGEQYF
TRBV2	TRBJ2-1	-	-	TGTGCCAGCAGTGGCGGGGGCCGGTATGAGCAGTTCTTC	CASSGGGRYEQFF
TRBV6-5	TRBJ1-6	-	many	TGTGCCAGCAGTTACTCGATATCTGCATCCTATAATTCACCCCTCCACTTT	CASSYSISASYNSPLHF
TRBV7-8	TRBJ1-5	-	many	TGTGCCAGCAGCCCCCAAGGGAACCGGGGCAATCAGCCCCAGCATTTT	CASSPQGNRGNQPQHF
TRBV27	TRBJ2-1	TRBD2	many	TGTGCCAGCAGTTTCCAGCGGGGGGGCCAAAGGTATGAGCAGTTCTTC	CASSFQRGGQRYEQFF
TRBV29-1	TRBJ2-2	TRBD2	-	TGCAGCGCCCAACGGGGGGGTATGGGCGGGGAGCTGTTTTTT	CSAQRGGMGGELFF
TRBV20-1	TRBJ2-1	TRBD2	-	TGCAGTGCTACAATACTAGCGGGATTACAGAGTGAGCAGTTCTTC	CSATILAGLQSEQFF
TRBV7-6	TRBJ2-1	TRBD2	few	TGTGCCAGCAGTTCACTAGCGGGGACCTCCTACAATGAGCAGTTCTTC	CASSSLAGTSYNEQFF
TRBV11-2	TRBJ1-6	-	many	TGTGCCAGCAGCTTAGGCCCCCCGGGGGCCCCCAATTCACCCCTCCACTTT	CASSLGPPGAPNSPLHF
TRBV4-3	TRBJ2-7	-	many	TGCGCCAGCAGCCAGGACGGGACACCAGGGTACGAGCAGTACTTC	CASSQDGTPGYEQYF
TRBV9	TRBJ1-4	-	-	TGTGCCAGCAGCCGCGGACAGTTTGCTGATGAAAAACTGTTTTTT	CASSRGQFADEKLFF
TRBV20-1	TRBJ2-3	TRBD1	once	TGCAGTGCGTTCGGACAGGCTGACACAGATACGCAGTATTTT	CSAFGQADTDTQYF
TRBV11-2	TRBJ2-7	-	few	TGTGCCAGCAACTCGGACGCCTACGAGCAGTACTTC	CASNSDAYEQYF
TRBV10-3	TRBJ1-6	-	few	TGTGCCATCAGTGAAGGGATGGGGCCCCTCCACTTT	CAISEGMGPLHF
TRBV6-6	TRBJ1-6	-	many	TGTGCCAGCAGTTACTCGCGGGACCGAGGCAATTCACCCCTCCACTTT	CASSYSRDRGNSPLHF
TRBV7-6	TRBJ2-2	-	many	TGTGCCAGCAGCTTAGTGACCGGGGAGCTGTTTTTT	CASSLVTGELFF
TRBV7-2	TRBJ2-5	TRBD1	many	TGTGCCAGCAGCTTCCAGCAGGGGGAAGAGACCCAGTACTTC	CASSFQQGEETQYF
TRBV18	TRBJ2-7	TRBD1	few	TGTGCCAGCTCACCTACAGGGGGAAGCAACGAGCAGTACTTC	CASSPTGGSNEQYF
TRBV10-3	TRBJ2-3	-	-	TGTGCCATCAGTGAGACAGATACGCAGTATTTT	CAISETDTQYF
TRBV29-1	TRBJ2-7	-	-	TGCAGCGTTGGCGGCAGGTCATACGAGCAGTACTTC	CSVGGRSYEQYF
TRBV6-5	TRBJ2-2	TRBD1	many	TGTGCCAGCAGGGGGACAGGCTTGGACACCGGGGAGCTGTTTTTT	CASRGTGLDTGELFF
TRBV6-2/TRBV6-3	TRBJ2-5	TRBD1	-	TGTGCCAGCAGAAAAGACCGGGACAGCCAAGAGACCCAGTACTTC	CASRKDRDSQETQYF
TRBV5-4	TRBJ1-6	TRBD1	-	TGTGCCAGCAGCGGGGGACAGCATCAATTAGGTTCACCCCTCCACTTT	CASSGGQHQLGSPLHF
TRBV7-2	TRBJ2-1	TRBD2	few	TGTGCCAGCAGCTTAGGCGGGGGGGCTTACAATGAGCAGTTCTTC	CASSLGGGAYNEQFF
TRBV7-2	TRBJ2-1	-	-	TGTGCCAGCAGCTTAGGGGCCGGGATGTACAATGAGCAGTTCTTC	CASSLGAGMYNEQFF
TRBV20-1	TRBJ2-1	-	-	TGCAGTGCCCAGGGTGGGTACTCCTACAATGAGCAGTTCTTC	CSAQGGYSYNEQFF
TRBV14	TRBJ2-2	TRBD2	few	TGTGCCAGCAGCCAAGATCAACCGGGACTAGCGGGAGTTCTGAGCACCGGGGAGCTGTTTTTT	CASSQDQPGLAGVLSTGELFF
TRBV9	TRBJ2-1	TRBD2	few	TGTGCCAGCAGCGTAGCGGGGGGGCCCAGCTCCTACAATGAGCAGTTCTTC	CASSVAGGPSSYNEQFF
TRBV5-1	TRBJ1-6	-	-	TGCGCCAGCAGCATTGATCAGCGTTCACCCCTCCACTTT	CASSIDQRSPLHF
TRBV6-2/TRBV6-3	TRBJ2-7	-	few	TGTGCCAGCAGTTACGCCCGGGAACCCTACGAGCAGTACTTC	CASSYAREPYEQYF
TRBV20-1	TRBJ2-3	TRBD2	once	TGCAGTGCGCCCACTAGCGGGACTAGCACAGATACGCAGTATTTT	CSAPTSGTSTDTQYF
TRBV2	TRBJ1-1	TRBD1	-	TGTGCCAGCAGTTCCCTAGGGACAGAGACTGAAGCTTTCTTT	CASSSLGTETEAFF
TRBV5-1	TRBJ1-2	-	-	TGCGCCAGCAGTCCCGGGGGACCTTATAACTATGGCTACACCTTC	CASSPGGPYNYGYTF
TRBV29-1	TRBJ1-2	-	many	TGCAGCGTTGATGGACTCTATGGCTACACCTTC	CSVDGLYGYTF
TRBV28	TRBJ1-1	-	-	TGTGCCAGCAGTTTTGCCTATTCGGGGGACACTGAAGCTTTCTTT	CASSFAYSGDTEAFF
TRBV6-5	TRBJ2-5	-	few	TGTGCCAGCAGTTACGGCCCTACGTACCAAGAGACCCAGTACTTC	CASSYGPTYQETQYF
TRBV6-2/TRBV6-3	TRBJ2-3	-	few	TGTGCCAGCAGCCGAACGCTACTAGCCACGCAGTATTTT	CASSRTLLATQYF